Listed here is a single TCR beta chain. Its cognate antigen is unknown. These data are taken from a study of shared clonotypes between healthy human individuals. Study context: Every donor yielded three CD4 naive, three CD4 memory, two CD8 naive and one CD8 memory plate. General study points: Generally, estimated richness proved larger in naive subsets than it did in memory subsets.

As processed by the authors: Quality scores were absent from the junction-only immunoSEQ sequences, so filtering differed. The protocol was immunoSEQ multiplex PCR, while the TCRdb copy is restricted to in-frame clones and leaves out a portion. That table is the source of V, J and clone size, and D and trimming were worked out from the DNA. The data contain some 2,500,000 clones, 80% to 95% of them singletons. The germline gives CDR1 MDHEN, CDR2 SYDVKM. V lost 5 bases and J lost 6, with 16 bases in between. This CDR3 contains 14 residues. This rearrangement joins TRBV28 to TRBJ2-5, with D possibly TRBD2 on 5 matching bases. Sample: naive CD4+ T cells from PBMCs. Subset in this sample: CD45RA+ positively selected. This receptor was identified in a man younger than 30 in good health. Some clones in this sample may be carry-over from other donors' samples. CDR3: CASSPLRVVKTQYF. The CDR3 DNA is TGTGCCAGCAGTCCCCTGAGGGTCGTGAAGACCCAGTACTTC.